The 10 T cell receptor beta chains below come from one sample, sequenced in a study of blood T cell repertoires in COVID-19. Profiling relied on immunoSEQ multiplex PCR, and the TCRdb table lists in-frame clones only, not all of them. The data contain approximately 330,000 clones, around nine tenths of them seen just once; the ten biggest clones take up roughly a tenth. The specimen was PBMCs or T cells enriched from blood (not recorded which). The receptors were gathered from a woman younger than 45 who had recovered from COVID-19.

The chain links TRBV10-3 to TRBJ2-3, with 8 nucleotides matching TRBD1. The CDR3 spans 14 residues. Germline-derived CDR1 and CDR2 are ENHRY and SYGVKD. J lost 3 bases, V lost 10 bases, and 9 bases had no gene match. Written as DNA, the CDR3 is TGTGCCACTACGCAGGGGGCTGGAACAGATACGCAGTATTTT. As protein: CATTQGAGTDTQYF.

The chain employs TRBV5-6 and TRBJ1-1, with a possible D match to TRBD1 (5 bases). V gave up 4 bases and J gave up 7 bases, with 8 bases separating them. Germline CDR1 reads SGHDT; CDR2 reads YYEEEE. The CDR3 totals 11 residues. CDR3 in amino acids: CASSTGVEAFF. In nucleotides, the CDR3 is TGTGCCAGCAGCACGGGGGTTGAAGCTTTCTTT.

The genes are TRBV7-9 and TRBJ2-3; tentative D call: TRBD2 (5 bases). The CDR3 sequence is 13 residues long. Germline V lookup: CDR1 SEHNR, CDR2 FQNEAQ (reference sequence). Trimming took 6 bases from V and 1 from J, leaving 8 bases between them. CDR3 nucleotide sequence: TGTGCCAGCAGTGAGGGAGGCACAGATACGCAGTATTTT. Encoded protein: CASSEGGTDTQYF.

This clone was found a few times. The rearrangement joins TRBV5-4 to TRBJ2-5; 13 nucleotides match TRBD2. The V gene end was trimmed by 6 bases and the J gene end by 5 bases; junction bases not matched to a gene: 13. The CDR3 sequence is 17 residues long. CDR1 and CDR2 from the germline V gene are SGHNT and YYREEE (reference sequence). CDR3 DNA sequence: TGTGCCAGCAAGGCTCAAGGACTAGCGGGAGTTTGGGAGACCCAGTACTTC. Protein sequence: CASKAQGLAGVWETQYF. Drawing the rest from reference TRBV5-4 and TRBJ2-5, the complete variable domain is ETGVTQSPTHLIKTRGQQVTLRCSSQSGHNTVSWYQQALGQGPQFIFQYYREEENGRGNFPPRFSGLQFPNYSSELNVNALELDDSALYLCASKAQGLAGVWETQYFGPGTRLLVL.

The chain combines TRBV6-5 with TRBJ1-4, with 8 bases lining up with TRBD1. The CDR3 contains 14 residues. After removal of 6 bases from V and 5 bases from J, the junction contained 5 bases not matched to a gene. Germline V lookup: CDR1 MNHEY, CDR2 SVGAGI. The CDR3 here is CASRQTGENEKLFF. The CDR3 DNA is TGTGCCAGCAGGCAGACAGGGGAGAATGAAAAACTGTTTTTT.

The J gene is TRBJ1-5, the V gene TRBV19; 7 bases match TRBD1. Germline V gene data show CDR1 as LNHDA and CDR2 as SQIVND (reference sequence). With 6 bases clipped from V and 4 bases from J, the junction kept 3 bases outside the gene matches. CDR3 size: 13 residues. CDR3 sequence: CASRDRPNQPQHF. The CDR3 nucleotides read TGTGCCAGTAGGGACAGGCCTAATCAGCCCCAGCATTTT.

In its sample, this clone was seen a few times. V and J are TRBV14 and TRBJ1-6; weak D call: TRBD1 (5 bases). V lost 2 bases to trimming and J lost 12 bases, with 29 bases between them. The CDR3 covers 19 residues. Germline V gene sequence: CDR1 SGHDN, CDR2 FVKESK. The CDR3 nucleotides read TGTGCCAGCAGCCAACCAATCCAACCCTCCAGGGAAGTACTTGGACCCCTCCACTTT. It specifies CASSQPIQPSREVLGPLHF.

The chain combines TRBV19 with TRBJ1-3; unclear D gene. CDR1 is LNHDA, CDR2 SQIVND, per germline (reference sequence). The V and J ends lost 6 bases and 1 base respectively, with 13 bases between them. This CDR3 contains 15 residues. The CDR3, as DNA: TGTGCCAGTAGCGGTCGTCTAACTTCTGGAAACACCATATATTTT. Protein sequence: CASSGRLTSGNTIYF. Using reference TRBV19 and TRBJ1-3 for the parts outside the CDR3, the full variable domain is DGGITQSPKYLFRKEGQNVTLSCEQNLNHDAMYWYRQDPGQGLRLIYYSQIVNDFQKGDIAEGYSVSREKKESFPLTVTSAQKNPTAFYLCASSGRLTSGNTIYFGEGSWLTVV.

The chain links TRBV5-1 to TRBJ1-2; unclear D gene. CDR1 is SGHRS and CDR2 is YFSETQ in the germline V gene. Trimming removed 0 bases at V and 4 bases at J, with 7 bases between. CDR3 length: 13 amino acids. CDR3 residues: CASSLERSYGYTF. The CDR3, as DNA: TGCGCCAGCAGCTTGGAACGGAGCTATGGCTACACCTTC.

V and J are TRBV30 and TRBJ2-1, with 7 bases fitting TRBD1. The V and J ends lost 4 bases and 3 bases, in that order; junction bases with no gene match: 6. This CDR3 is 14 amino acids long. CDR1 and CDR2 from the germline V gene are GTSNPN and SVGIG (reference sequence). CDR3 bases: TGTGCCTGGACTAAGGGACAGTACTACAATGAGCAGTTCTTC. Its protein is CAWTKGQYYNEQFF.